This T cell receptor beta chain stems from a study of T cell changes during pregnancy in multiple sclerosis. Trimming removed 7 bases at V and 3 bases at J, with 16 bases between. CDR1 and CDR2 from the germline V gene are MNHEY and SVGAGI. The CDR3 consists of 14 residues. The protocol was immunoSEQ multiplex PCR, while the TCRdb copy is restricted to in-frame clones and leaves out a portion. The sample holds tens of thousands of clones, nearly 95% seen once. The material sequenced was peripheral blood, taken in the second trimester of pregnancy. This TCR came from a female donor in good health, enrolled as a control in a pregnancy study. The V gene is TRBV6-5, the J gene TRBJ2-7; weak D call: TRBD1 (6 bases). This CDR3 is CASTDRDKGYEQYF. The DNA of the CDR3 is TGTGCCAGCACCGACCGGGACAAGGGCTACGAGCAGTACTTC.